Sequencing of this TCR beta chain was carried out in a study of cytotoxic CD8 clonotypes in ibrutinib-treated CLL. Across the whole study: Response samples were obtained once patients had received a median around 12 months of treatment, range 6 to 36.

Researchers set a sequencing depth target of 1 in 200,000 to 1 in 1 million T cells. The method was immunoSEQ multiplex PCR; TCRdb's version includes in-frame clones alone and lacks a portion of them. This sample yields approximately 170,000 clones, of which over 75% are seen a single time; around 2.7% belongs to the top ten. The V gene's germline CDR1 is SNHLY and CDR2 FYNNEI. Trimming at V came to 7 bases and at J to 6 bases, leaving 9 bases not matched to a gene. This CDR3 has 15 residues. This clone has just a few counts. Genomic DNA for TCR beta libraries, 2 to 2.5 micrograms, came from cryopreserved PBMCs.

The sample here was PBMCs, taken at disease progression, from a patient treated with ibrutinib. The receptor comes from a human donor with chronic lymphocytic leukemia. The V gene is TRBV2, the J gene TRBJ1-5; 10 bases align to TRBD1. This CDR3 is CASMGTGVGGQPQHF. In DNA, the CDR3 is TGTGCCAGCATGGGGACAGGGGTAGGCGGTCAGCCCCAGCATTTT.